This TCR beta chain was captured in a study of blood T cell repertoires in COVID-19. The wider study: COVID-19 samples collected from the United States, Italy and Spain covered acute and convalescent phases. T cells, B-cell-depleted T cells, or PBMCs provided the cDNA or gDNA that served as material.

After removal of 4 bases from V and 5 bases from J, the junction contained 11 bases not matched to a gene. Germline V gene data show CDR1 as KGHSH and CDR2 as LQKENI. CDR3 length equals 16 residues. TCRdb's table, derived via immunoSEQ multiplex PCR, lists solely in-frame clones and lacks some. Seen here are 200,000 to 250,000 clones, 80% to 90% observed once, and the top ten hold roughly a tenth. The chain couples TRBV18 to TRBJ2-1; 7 bases fit TRBD1. Specimen: peripheral blood. This TCR was sampled from a man aged 50 to 59 with active or convalescent COVID-19. The CDR3 region has the DNA TGTGCCAGCTCACAACAGACAGGGTGGGATAACAATGAGCAGTTCTTC. This sequence encodes CASSQQTGWDNNEQFF.